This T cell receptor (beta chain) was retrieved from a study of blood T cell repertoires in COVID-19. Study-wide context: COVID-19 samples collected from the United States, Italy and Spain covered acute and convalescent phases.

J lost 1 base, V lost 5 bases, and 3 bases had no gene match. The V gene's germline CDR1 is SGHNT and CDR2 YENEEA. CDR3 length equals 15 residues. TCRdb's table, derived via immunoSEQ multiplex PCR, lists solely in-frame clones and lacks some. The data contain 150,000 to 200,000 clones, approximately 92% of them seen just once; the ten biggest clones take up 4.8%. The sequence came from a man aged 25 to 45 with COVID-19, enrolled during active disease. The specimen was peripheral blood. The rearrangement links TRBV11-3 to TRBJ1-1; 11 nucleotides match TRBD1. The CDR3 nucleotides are TGTGCCAGCAGCAAGGGACAGGGGGGGAACACTGAAGCTTTCTTT. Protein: CASSKGQGGNTEAFF.